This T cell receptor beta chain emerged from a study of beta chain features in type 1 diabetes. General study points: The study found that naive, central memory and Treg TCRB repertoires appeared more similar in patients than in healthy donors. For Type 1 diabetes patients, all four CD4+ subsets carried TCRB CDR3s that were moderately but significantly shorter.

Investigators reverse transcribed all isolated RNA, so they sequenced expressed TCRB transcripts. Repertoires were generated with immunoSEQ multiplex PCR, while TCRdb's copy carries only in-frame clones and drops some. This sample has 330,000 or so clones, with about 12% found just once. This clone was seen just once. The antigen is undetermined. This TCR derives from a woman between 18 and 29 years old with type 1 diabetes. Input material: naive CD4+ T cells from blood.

The CDR3 spells CASSRVGGAGGYTF. The CDR3 nucleotides read TGCGCCAGCAGCCGTGTGGGAGGGGCCGGGGGCTACACCTTC. The chain uses TRBV4-3 and TRBJ1-2; D is possibly TRBD1 (5 bases). CDR3 length: 14 residues. With 4 bases removed from V and 8 bases from J, the gap between germline ends came to 17 bases. Germline assignment: CDR1 LGHNA and CDR2 YSLEER.